This T cell receptor beta chain was documented in a study of tumor-infiltrating lymphocytes in localized non-small cell lung cancer. As for the study in general: Each patient gave resected tumor and non-adjacent uninvolved lung tissue.

Data came from immunoSEQ multiplex PCR; TCRdb stores just in-frame clones and leaves some out. The repertoire holds roughly 10,000 clones, with approximately 77% as singletons. V shed 5 bases, J shed 8 bases, and the junction held 10 bases outside the gene matches. This CDR3 has 15 residues. CDR1 and CDR2 (germline): SGHRS, YFSETQ. As regards this clone: Its antigen is unidentified.

General observations from the study: Each assay used a separate piece of the same tissue.

The sequence was collected from a human donor with non-small cell lung cancer. The sequenced sample was lung tumor tissue. V gene TRBV5-1 combines with J gene TRBJ1-6; TRBD1 agrees at 7 bases. Here the CDR3 DNA reads TGCGCCAGCAGGGTCACAGGGGATAAGGATTCACCCCTCCACTTT. Its protein is CASRVTGDKDSPLHF.